The 11 T cell receptor beta chains below were found in one sample sequenced in a study of blood T cells in healthy people across ages. A sample-barcoded 5' primer and a J-beta primer mix were used in a second PCR of roughly 7 to 11 cycles. TCRdb ran MiXCR on the 5' RACE reads and lists one entry per CDR3 protein. Here the sample spans over a million distinct CDR3 sequences, roughly 43% being singletons. The specimen was blood. Receptor source: a woman aged 18-29 years in good health.

This clonotype was counted between two and nine times. The DNA of the CDR3 is TGTGCCGGCCACAGATCCGGGACTAGCGGGACTTTTTACGAGCAGTACTTC. This gives the protein CAGHRSGTSGTFYEQYF. The rearrangement joins TRBV6-1 to TRBJ2-7; 13 bases agree with TRBD2. This CDR3 has 17 amino acids. Germline-derived CDR1 and CDR2 are MNHNS and SASEGT. The ends lost 11 bases at V and 4 bases at J; junction bases unmatched: 17.

This sequence joins TRBV29-1 and TRBJ1-1; 9 bases agree with TRBD1. CDR3 size: 15 residues. In germline, CDR1 is SQVTM, CDR2 ANQGSEA. Losses at the gene ends were 4 bases for V and 5 bases for J; bases not matched to a gene: 11. For the CDR3, the DNA is TGCAGCGTTGTATACAGGGGGCTTCAGCGAACTGAAGCTTTCTTT. Amino acids: CSVVYRGLQRTEAFF. Complete variable domain (other parts from reference TRBV29-1 and TRBJ1-1): SAVISQKPSRDICQRGTSLTIQCQVDSQVTMMFWYRQQPGQSLTLIATANQGSEATYESGFVIDKFPISRPNLTFSTLTVSNMSPEDSSIYLCSVVYRGLQRTEAFFGQGTRLTVV.

This clonotype was seen just once. The rearrangement joins TRBV5-1 to TRBJ2-4; D ambiguous. Trimming pared 1 base from V and 0 bases from J, leaving 11 bases between. The CDR3 runs 16 residues. Germline assignment: CDR1 SGHRS and CDR2 YFSETQ. CDR3 bases: TGCGCCAGCAGCTTGCATGTGAACCTAGCCAAAAACATTCAGTACTTC. Translation gives CASSLHVNLAKNIQYF.

The J gene is TRBJ2-7, the V gene TRBV3-1, with D uncertain. Germline V gives CDR1 LGHDT, CDR2 YNNKEL (reference sequence). V dropped 0 bases and J dropped 0 bases, with 12 bases sitting between them. The CDR3 extends over 16 amino acids. This chain's CDR3 is CASSQEGWGFSYEQYF. Here the CDR3 DNA reads TGTGCCAGCAGCCAAGAGGGTTGGGGTTTCTCCTACGAGCAGTACTTC.

This clonotype was seen more than once but under ten times. Here the CDR3 reads CASSFLSGGADEQFF. The CDR3 DNA follows: TGCGCCAGCAGCTTCCTTAGCGGGGGGGCCGATGAGCAGTTCTTC. This chain joins TRBV5-1 and TRBJ2-1, with 11 bases matching TRBD2. CDR1 and CDR2 from the germline V gene are SGHRS and YFSETQ. J gave up 8 bases and V 2 bases, and 6 bases lay outside the gene matches. The CDR3 sequence is 15 residues long. The whole variable domain, remainder taken from reference TRBV5-1 and TRBJ2-1, is KAGVTQTPRYLIKTRGQQVTLSCSPISGHRSVSWYQQTPGQGLQFLFEYFSETQRNKGNFPGRFSGRQFSNSRSEMNVSTLELGDSALYLCASSFLSGGADEQFFGPGTRLTVL.

The chain is built from TRBV20-1 and TRBJ2-3, with D tentatively TRBD2 (5 bases). The CDR3 spans 12 residues. V lost 7 bases, J lost 8 bases, and 16 bases lay in between. Per the germline V gene, CDR1 is DFQATT and CDR2 is SNEGSKA (reference sequence). In DNA, the CDR3 is TGCAGTGGCAGAGTTAGCGAGGGTACGCAGTATTTT. It codes for CSGRVSEGTQYF.

The V gene is TRBV7-8, the J gene TRBJ2-1; the match to TRBD2 covers 13 bases. This CDR3 region has 16 residues. Unmatched junction bases numbered 6, after V lost 3 bases and J lost 7 bases. The germline gives CDR1 SGHVS, CDR2 FQNEAQ. Written as DNA, the CDR3 is TGTGCCAGCAGCTTGGAACTAGCGGGAGGGCCGAATGAGCAGTTCTTC. Encoded protein: CASSLELAGGPNEQFF.

The chain is built from TRBV4-3 and TRBJ1-1, with D possibly matching TRBD1 (6 bases). This CDR3 has 16 residues. V lost 0 bases, J lost 7 bases, and 18 bases lay in between. Germline lookup yields CDR1 LGHNA and CDR2 YSLEER. CDR3 region: CASSQDIPDRGLEAFF. DNA for the CDR3: TGCGCCAGCAGCCAAGACATTCCGGACAGAGGCCTTGAAGCTTTCTTT.

This chain links TRBV2 with TRBJ1-6; possible D gene TRBD1, 5 bases. The V gene's germline CDR1 is SNHLY and CDR2 FYNNEI. Trimming took off 7 bases at V and 6 bases at J, with 19 bases between the two ends. The CDR3 has 16 residues. The CDR3 DNA is TGTGCCAGCATTCAGGACAACCCAGCAGCTAATTCACCCCTCCACTTT. Protein sequence: CASIQDNPAANSPLHF. Combining the CDR3 with reference TRBV2 and TRBJ1-6 gives the whole variable domain EPEVTQTPSHQVTQMGQEVILRCVPISNHLYFYWYRQILGQKVEFLVSFYNNEISEKSEIFDDQFSVERPDGSNFTLKIRSTKLEDSAMYFCASIQDNPAANSPLHFGNGTRLTVT.

The genes are TRBV20-1 and TRBJ1-4, with 9 bases that match TRBD1. The trim removed 2 bases at V and 7 bases at J, leaving 20 bases unmatched. Germline V lookup: CDR1 DFQATT, CDR2 SNEGSKA (reference sequence). CDR3 length equals 19 residues. CDR3 loop: CSARNVWKFPGQGFEKLFF. DNA for the CDR3: TGCAGTGCTAGAAATGTATGGAAGTTTCCGGGACAGGGTTTTGAAAAACTGTTTTTT.

The J gene is TRBJ2-1, the V gene TRBV24-1; possibly TRBD2 for D (5 bases). This CDR3 contains 17 residues. Germline CDR1 and CDR2: KGHDR and SFDVKD. Trimming shortened V by 4 bases and J by 4 bases, and 19 bases separated the two germline ends. The CDR3 is CATSDPVGLANYNEQFF. Written as DNA, the CDR3 is TGTGCCACCAGTGACCCGGTTGGACTGGCAAATTACAATGAGCAGTTCTTC.